This T cell receptor beta chain was identified during a study of persistence of HIV-infected CD4 T cells. Study observations and caveats: Proviral oligoclonality tracked with TCR oligoclonality within the same sorted cells.

The immunoSEQ assay was version 4, run in survey mode. Sequencing used immunoSEQ multiplex PCR; TCRdb keeps in-frame clones, though not all of them. This sample has under 40,000 clones, with about 81% found just once. Lysates of CMV-infected fibroblasts at 9 to 10 ug/mL stimulated these cells. Memory cells lacking CD40L and CD69 with high CD45RO were sorted. As regards this clone: The antigen is not known.

Sample: CD4+ T cells sorted from PBMCs after approximately 19-hour stimulation, taken from a patient who received antiretroviral therapy. The receptor was isolated from an adult woman with HIV who was CMV-seropositive.

The CDR3 spells CASYPAGSSYNEQFF. The CDR3 DNA reads as TGTGCCAGCTACCCAGCGGGAAGCTCCTACAATGAGCAGTTCTTC. The chain links TRBV27 to TRBJ2-1; 7 bases agree with TRBD2. The CDR3 sequence is 15 residues long. J was trimmed by 0 bases and V by 8 bases; bases with no gene match: 7. Germline CDR1 and CDR2: MNHEY and SMNVEV (reference sequence).